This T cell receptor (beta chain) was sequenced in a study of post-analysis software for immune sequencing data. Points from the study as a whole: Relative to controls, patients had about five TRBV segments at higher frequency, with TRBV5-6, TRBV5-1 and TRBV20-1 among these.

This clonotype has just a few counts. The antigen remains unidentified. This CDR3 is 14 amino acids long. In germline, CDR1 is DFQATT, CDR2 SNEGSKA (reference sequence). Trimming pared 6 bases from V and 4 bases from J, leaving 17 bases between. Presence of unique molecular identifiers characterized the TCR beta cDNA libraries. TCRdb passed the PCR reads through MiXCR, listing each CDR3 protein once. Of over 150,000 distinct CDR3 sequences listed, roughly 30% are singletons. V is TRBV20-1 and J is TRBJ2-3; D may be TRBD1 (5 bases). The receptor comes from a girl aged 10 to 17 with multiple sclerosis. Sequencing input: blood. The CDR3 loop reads CSAHGHYGSDTQYF. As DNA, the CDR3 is TGCAGTGCGCACGGACATTACGGGTCAGATACGCAGTATTTT.